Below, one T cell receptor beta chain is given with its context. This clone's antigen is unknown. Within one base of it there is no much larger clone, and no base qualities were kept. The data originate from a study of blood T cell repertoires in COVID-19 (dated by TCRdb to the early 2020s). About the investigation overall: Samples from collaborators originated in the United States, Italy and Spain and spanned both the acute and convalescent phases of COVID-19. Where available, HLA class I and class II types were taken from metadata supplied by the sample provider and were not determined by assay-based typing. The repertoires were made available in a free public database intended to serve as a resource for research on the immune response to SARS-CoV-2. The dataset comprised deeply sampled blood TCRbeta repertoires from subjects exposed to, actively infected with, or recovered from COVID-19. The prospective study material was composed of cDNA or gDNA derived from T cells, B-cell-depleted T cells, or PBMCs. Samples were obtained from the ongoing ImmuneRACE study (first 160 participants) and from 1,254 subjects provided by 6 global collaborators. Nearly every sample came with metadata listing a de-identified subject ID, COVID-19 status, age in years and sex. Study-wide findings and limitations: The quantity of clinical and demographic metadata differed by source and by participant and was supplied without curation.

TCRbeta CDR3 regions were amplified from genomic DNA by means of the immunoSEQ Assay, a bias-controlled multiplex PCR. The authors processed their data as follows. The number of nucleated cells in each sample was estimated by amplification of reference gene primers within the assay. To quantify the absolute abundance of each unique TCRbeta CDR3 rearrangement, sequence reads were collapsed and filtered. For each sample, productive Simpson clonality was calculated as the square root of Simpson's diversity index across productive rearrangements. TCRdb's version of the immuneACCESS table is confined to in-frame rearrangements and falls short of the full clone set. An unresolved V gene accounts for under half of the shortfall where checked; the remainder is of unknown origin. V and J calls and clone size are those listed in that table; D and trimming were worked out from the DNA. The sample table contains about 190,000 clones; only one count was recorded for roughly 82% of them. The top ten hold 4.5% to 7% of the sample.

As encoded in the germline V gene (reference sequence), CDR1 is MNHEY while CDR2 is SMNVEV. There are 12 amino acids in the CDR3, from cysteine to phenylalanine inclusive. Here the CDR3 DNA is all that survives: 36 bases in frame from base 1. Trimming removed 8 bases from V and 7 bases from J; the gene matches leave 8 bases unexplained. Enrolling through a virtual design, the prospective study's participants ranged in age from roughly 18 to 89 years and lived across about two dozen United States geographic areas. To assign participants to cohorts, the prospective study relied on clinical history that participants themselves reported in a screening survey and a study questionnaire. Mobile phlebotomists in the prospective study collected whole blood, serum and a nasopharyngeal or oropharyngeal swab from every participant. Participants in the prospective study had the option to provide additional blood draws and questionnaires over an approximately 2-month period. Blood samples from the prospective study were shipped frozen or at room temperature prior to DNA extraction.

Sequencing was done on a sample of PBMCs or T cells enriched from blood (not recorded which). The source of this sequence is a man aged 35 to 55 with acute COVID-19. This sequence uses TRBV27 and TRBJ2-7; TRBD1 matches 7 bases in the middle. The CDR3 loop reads CASGKTGREQYF. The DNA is TGTGCCAGCGGAAAGACAGGGCGGGAGCAGTACTTC.